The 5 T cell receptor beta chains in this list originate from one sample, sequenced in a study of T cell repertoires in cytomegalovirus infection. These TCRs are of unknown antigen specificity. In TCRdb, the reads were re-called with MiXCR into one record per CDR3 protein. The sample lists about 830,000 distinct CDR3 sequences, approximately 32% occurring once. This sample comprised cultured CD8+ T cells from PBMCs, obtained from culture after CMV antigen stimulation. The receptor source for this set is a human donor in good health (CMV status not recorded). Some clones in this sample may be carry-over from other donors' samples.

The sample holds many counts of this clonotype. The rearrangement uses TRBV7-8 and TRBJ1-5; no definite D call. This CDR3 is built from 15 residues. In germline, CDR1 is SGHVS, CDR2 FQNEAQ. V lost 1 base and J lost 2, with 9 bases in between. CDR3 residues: CASSLGAGGNQPQHF. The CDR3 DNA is TGTGCCAGCAGCTTAGGAGCAGGTGGCAATCAGCCCCAGCATTTT.

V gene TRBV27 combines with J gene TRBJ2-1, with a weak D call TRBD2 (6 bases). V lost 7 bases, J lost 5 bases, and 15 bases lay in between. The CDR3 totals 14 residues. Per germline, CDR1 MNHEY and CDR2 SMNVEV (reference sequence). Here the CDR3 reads CASIDGGTHNEQFF. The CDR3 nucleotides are TGTGCCAGCATCGACGGCGGGACCCACAATGAGCAGTTCTTC.

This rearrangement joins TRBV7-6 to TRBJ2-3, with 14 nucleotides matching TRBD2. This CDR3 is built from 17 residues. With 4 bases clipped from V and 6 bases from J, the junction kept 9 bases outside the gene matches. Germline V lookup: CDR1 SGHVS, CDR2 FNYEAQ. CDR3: CASSSRPTSGGADTQYF. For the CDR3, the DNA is TGTGCCAGCAGCTCCCGCCCGACTAGCGGGGGGGCTGATACGCAGTATTTT. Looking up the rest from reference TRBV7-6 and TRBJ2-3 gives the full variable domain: GAGVSQSPRYKVTKRGQDVALRCDPISGHVSLYWYRQALGQGPEFLTYFNYEAQQDKSGLPNDRFSAERPEGSISTLTIQRTEQRDSAMYRCASSSRPTSGGADTQYFGPGTRLTVL.

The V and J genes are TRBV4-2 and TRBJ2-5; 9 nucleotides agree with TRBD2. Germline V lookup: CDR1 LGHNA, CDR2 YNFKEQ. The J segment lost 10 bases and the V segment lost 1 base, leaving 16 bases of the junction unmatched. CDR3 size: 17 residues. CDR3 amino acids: CASSQGLAGEAYKIQYF. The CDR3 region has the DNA TGTGCCAGCAGCCAAGGGTTAGCGGGGGAGGCCTACAAGATCCAGTACTTC.

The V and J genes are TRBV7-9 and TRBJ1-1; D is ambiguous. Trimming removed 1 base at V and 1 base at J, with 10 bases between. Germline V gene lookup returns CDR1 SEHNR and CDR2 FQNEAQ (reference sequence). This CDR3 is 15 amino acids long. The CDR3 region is CASSLGGIKNTEAFF. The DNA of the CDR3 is TGTGCCAGCAGCTTAGGCGGCATAAAGAACACTGAAGCTTTCTTT.